The rows below give T cell receptor beta chains drawn from one sample of a study of CD8 T cells in Susac syndrome. TCRdb re-derived calls from the immunoSEQ multiplex PCR reads in MiXCR, one entry per CDR3 protein. The table includes around 130,000 distinct CDR3 sequences, roughly 94% detected once. Sequencing was done on a sample of CD4+ T cells from PBMCs. These receptors all come from a human donor in good health. Each CDR3 is given with its conserved first and last residue. The D gene is left open where the match is weak. Size tells how often a clone was seen (once, few, many) or the class of an expanded clone, and some rows leave it out.

-,TRBJ2-5,-,TRBV15,CATSRDPEETQYF,TGTGCCACCAGCAGAGATCCAGAGGAGACCCAGTACTTC
-,TRBJ2-1,-,TRBV2,CASSGPYVQTYNEQFF,TGTGCCAGCAGCGGACCCTATGTCCAAACCTACAATGAGCAGTTCTTC
-,TRBJ2-1,TRBD2,TRBV29-1,CSVEDRILAGSESEQFF,TGCAGCGTTGAAGACCGAATACTAGCGGGATCGGAGTCGGAGCAGTTCTTC
-,TRBJ1-2,-,TRBV20-1,CSARFPVDGYTF,TGCAGTGCTAGGTTCCCAGTGGATGGCTACACCTTC
-,TRBJ2-4,-,TRBV9,CASSEGVAKNIQYF,TGTGCCAGCAGCGAGGGGGTGGCCAAAAACATTCAGTACTTC
-,TRBJ2-5,TRBD2,TRBV5-6,CASSLTTSAWGETQYF,TGTGCCAGCAGCCTGACAACTAGCGCTTGGGGAGAGACCCAGTACTTC
-,TRBJ1-1,TRBD1,TRBV10-3,CAISESTTGGSEAFF,TGTGCCATCAGTGAGTCGACGACAGGGGGGAGCGAAGCTTTCTTT
-,TRBJ2-2,-,TRBV4-2,CASSQDRAVSGELFF,TGTGCCAGCAGCCAAGATCGAGCGGTTTCCGGGGAGCTGTTTTTT
-,TRBJ2-2,TRBD1,TRBV28,CASRSTGGTGELFF,TGTGCCAGCAGGAGTACAGGGGGCACCGGGGAGCTGTTTTTT
once,TRBJ1-2,-,TRBV2,CASRVGTTKYGYTF,TGTGCCAGCAGGGTTGGGACAACTAAATATGGCTACACCTTC
-,TRBJ2-4,TRBD2,TRBV7-2,CATRTSGAGSKNIQYF,TGTGCCACCAGGACTAGCGGGGCGGGGTCCAAAAACATTCAGTACTTC
-,TRBJ2-7,-,TRBV7-2,CASSPGLAPYEQYF,TGTGCCAGCAGCCCTGGACTGGCTCCCTACGAGCAGTACTTC
-,TRBJ2-7,TRBD2,TRBV12-3/TRBV12-4,CASSLIRITGGRIYEQYF,TGTGCCAGCAGTTTAATTCGGATTACGGGAGGCCGCATCTACGAGCAGTACTTC
-,TRBJ2-4,-,TRBV7-2,CASSLGAGDRGIQYF,TGTGCCAGCAGTCTCGGGGCAGGGGATCGAGGCATTCAGTACTTC
-,TRBJ2-3,-,TRBV20-1,CSASTVTDTQYF,TGCAGTGCTAGTACTGTGACAGATACGCAGTATTTT
-,TRBJ2-5,-,TRBV29-1,CSAPRFQKETQYF,TGCAGCGCACCCCGATTCCAAAAAGAGACCCAGTACTTC
-,TRBJ1-5,-,TRBV2,CASSPGLQPQHF,TGTGCCAGCAGCCCAGGGCTTCAGCCCCAGCATTTT
-,TRBJ1-5,-,TRBV5-1,CASSLSGGAEPQHF,TGCGCCAGCAGCTTGTCGGGGGGCGCGGAGCCCCAGCATTTT
-,TRBJ1-1,TRBD1,TRBV7-9,CASSLRTGEGTEAFF,TGTGCCAGCAGCTTGAGGACAGGGGAGGGGACTGAAGCTTTCTTT
-,TRBJ2-1,TRBD1,TRBV2,CASRRDRGYNEQFF,TGTGCCAGCAGGAGGGACAGGGGCTACAATGAGCAGTTCTTC
-,TRBJ2-4,-,TRBV18,CASAERVGSEAKNIQYF,TGTGCCAGCGCAGAAAGAGTAGGGTCTGAAGCCAAAAACATTCAGTACTTC
-,TRBJ1-2,-,TRBV28,CASSFSAQIEGYTF,TGTGCCAGCAGTTTCTCGGCCCAGATTGAAGGCTACACCTTC
-,TRBJ1-5,-,TRBV3-1,CASSQGGYVQGGQPQHF,TGTGCCAGCAGCCAAGGGGGGTATGTACAGGGCGGCCAGCCCCAGCATTTT
-,TRBJ2-5,-,TRBV7-9,CASSLPGFQETQYF,TGTGCCAGCAGCTTGCCAGGGTTCCAAGAGACCCAGTACTTC
-,TRBJ2-5,-,TRBV19,CASSIVGVGETQYF,TGTGCCAGTAGTATAGTAGGGGTAGGAGAGACCCAGTACTTC